One and the same sample provided the 32 T cell receptor beta chains below, sequenced in a study of regulatory T cells in long-lasting Graves disease. Construction of TCR beta libraries relied on iRepertoire HTBI primers and on Arm-PCR targeting CDR3 regions. TCRdb reprocessed the multiplex PCR reads via MiXCR and lists one record per CDR3 protein. Counted here are approximately 400,000 distinct CDR3 sequences, just under 15% occurring once; the ten biggest clones make up over 15%. The time point is: newly diagnosed GD, antithyroid drugs for less than 3 months. PBMC-extracted RNA yielded the TCR library. These same records also appear under a second study, on T cells in Graves' hyperthyroidism and ophthalmopathy.

The input for sequencing was peripheral blood mononuclear cells (PBMCs), taken at new diagnosis, from a patient treated with antithyroid drugs. The source of these receptors is a woman aged 25-40 years with Graves disease.

The rearrangement joins TRBV25-1 to TRBJ1-2; D may be TRBD1 (6 bases). Between the trimmed V and J ends, which lost 3 bases and 4 bases, there was a span of 12 bases. Germline CDR1 and CDR2: MGHDK and SYGVNS. The length of the CDR3 is 14 residues. This CDR3 reads CASSDGGARYGYTF. The CDR3 nucleotides are TGTGCCAGCAGTGACGGGGGGGCGCGCTATGGCTACACCTTC.

This clonotype was seen ten or more times. The gene calls are TRBV9 and TRBJ2-1; a weak D match, TRBD1 (5 bases). Germline V CDR1 and CDR2: SGDLS, YYNGEE. Trimming removed 0 bases from V and 8 bases from J, with 12 bases in between. CDR3 length: 14 amino acids. In DNA, the CDR3 is TGTGCCAGCAGCGTAGAGGGGTTCGGCGATGAGCAGTTCTTC. This translates into CASSVEGFGDEQFF. Based on the CDR3 plus reference TRBV9 and TRBJ2-1, the full variable domain is DSGVTQTPKHLITATGQRVTLRCSPRSGDLSVYWYQQSLDQGLQFLIQYYNGEERAKGNILERFSAQQFPDLHSELNLSSLELGDSALYFCASSVEGFGDEQFFGPGTRLTVL.

This rearrangement joins TRBV6-4 to TRBJ1-6; D might be TRBD1 (5 bases). The CDR3 totals 16 residues. CDR1 is MRHNA and CDR2 is SNTAGT in the germline V gene. Trimming took 0 bases from V and 10 from J, leaving 16 bases between them. CDR3 loop: CASSDSGQGFESPLHF. The CDR3 coding sequence is TGTGCCAGCAGTGACTCGGGGCAGGGATTTGAGTCACCCCTCCACTTT.

This rearrangement joins TRBV5-6 to TRBJ1-4; 7 nucleotides match TRBD1. V was pared by 4 bases and J by 8 bases, with 8 bases of the junction left unmatched. The CDR3 extends over 14 amino acids. The germline V gene has CDR1 SGHDT and CDR2 YYEEEE. The CDR3 reads CASSHPGQDEKLFF. CDR3 nucleotide sequence: TGTGCCAGCAGCCATCCAGGACAGGACGAAAAACTGTTTTTT.

Many counts were recorded for this clonotype. The genes are TRBV3-1 and TRBJ2-7; TRBD2 is a possible D gene (6 bases). CDR3 size: 17 residues. The V and J ends lost 1 base and 9 bases respectively, with 25 bases between them. Germline V lookup: CDR1 LGHDT, CDR2 YNNKEL (reference sequence). In DNA form, the CDR3 reads TGTGCCAGCAGCCAAGTTGGAGGGTCCAGATCCCCAGCCCCGCAGTACTTC. It is translated as CASSQVGGSRSPAPQYF.

The sample holds a few counts of this clonotype. A junction end diverges from the germline sequence, so it may reflect a read error. V is TRBV10-3 and J is TRBJ2-1; TRBD1 matches 10 bases. CDR1 and CDR2 (germline): ENHRY, SYGVKD. There are 15 residues in the CDR3. In DNA, the CDR3 is TGTGCCATCAGCCCCGGGACAGGGGCGTACAGTGAGCAGTTCTTC. Encoded protein: CAISPGTGAYSEQFF.

This clonotype has a count of ten or more. This rearrangement joins TRBV30 to TRBJ2-1, with D perhaps TRBD1 or TRBD2 (5 bases each). Germline V CDR1 and CDR2: GTSNPN, SVGIG (reference sequence). V was trimmed by 3 bases and J by 7 bases, leaving 22 bases between them. The CDR3 runs 16 residues. CDR3 sequence: CAWRAIGRDERNEQFF. The CDR3 DNA reads as TGTGCCTGGAGGGCCATCGGAAGGGACGAGAGGAATGAGCAGTTCTTC.

This clonotype was observed a handful of times. The chain joins TRBV3-1 to TRBJ1-1; D is possibly TRBD1 (6 bases). Germline-derived CDR1 and CDR2 are LGHDT and YNNKEL (reference sequence). This CDR3 contains 15 residues. Trimming stripped 3 bases from V and 0 bases from J, with 11 bases between. The CDR3 DNA sequence: TGTGCCAGCAGCCAGCGAGACAGGTTGAACACTGAAGCTTTCTTT. Amino acids: CASSQRDRLNTEAFF.

V usage is TRBV19 and J usage is TRBJ2-7, with TRBD1 identical over 9 bases. V was clipped by 11 bases and J by 4 bases; unmatched bases: 9. CDR1 and CDR2 from the germline V gene are LNHDA and SQIVND (reference sequence). This CDR3 comprises 13 residues. As DNA, the CDR3 is TGTGCCGCAGCCGGGACAGGGTCTTACGAGCAGTACTTC. Translating it yields CAAAGTGSYEQYF.

Ten or more counts support this clonotype. The rearrangement uses TRBV6-1 and TRBJ2-7, with 7 bases that match TRBD2. V gave up 1 base and J gave up 2 bases; unmatched junction bases: 2. The CDR3 covers 14 residues. CDR1 is MNHNS, CDR2 SASEGT, per germline. CDR3 bases: TGTGCCAGCAGTGAAGGGGGGGGACCCTACGAGCAGTACTTC. The encoded protein is CASSEGGGPYEQYF.

This chain uses TRBV7-9 with TRBJ1-1; 8 positions agree with TRBD1. Germline V gives CDR1 SEHNR, CDR2 FQNEAQ (reference sequence). The CDR3 loop spans 14 amino acids. Trimming removed 5 bases from V and 6 bases from J; junction bases left unmatched: 8. CDR3 sequence: CASSPGGEGAEAFF. The CDR3 region has the DNA TGTGCCAGCAGCCCAGGGGGCGAGGGGGCTGAAGCTTTCTTT. Variable domain in full (rest from reference TRBV7-9 and TRBJ1-1): DTGVSQNPRHKITKRGQNVTFRCDPISEHNRLYWYRQTLGQGPEFLTYFQNEAQLEKSRLLSDRFSAERPKGSFSTLEIQRTEQGDSAMYLCASSPGGEGAEAFFGQGTRLTVV.

This clonotype was recorded a few times. One junction end does not reproduce the germline sequence, and a read error may be involved. J is TRBJ2-4 and V is TRBV6-1; D possibly corresponds to TRBD1 (5 bases). The CDR3 contains 15 residues. CDR1 is MNHNS, CDR2 SASEGT, per germline. In DNA form, the CDR3 reads TGCGCCAGCAGTGACAGCAGGAGTGACAAAAACATTCAGTACTTC. Amino acids: CASSDSRSDKNIQYF.

The table lists this clonotype with many counts. The J gene is TRBJ2-7, the V gene TRBV7-9; D gene uncertain. Germline CDR1 is SEHNR and CDR2 is FQNEAQ (reference sequence). Trimming took off 3 bases at V and 6 bases at J, with 12 bases between the two ends. This CDR3 region has 13 residues. This chain's CDR3 is CASSFPQTSEQYF. As DNA, the CDR3 is TGTGCCAGCAGCTTTCCTCAAACTTCCGAGCAGTACTTC.

CDR3 sequence: CAWSTGGRANTGELFF. In nucleotides, the CDR3 is TGTGCCTGGAGTACCGGGGGCCGCGCGAACACCGGGGAGCTGTTTTTT. The J gene is TRBJ2-2, the V gene TRBV30; D may correspond to TRBD1 or TRBD2 (6 bases each). Germline assignment: CDR1 GTSNPN and CDR2 SVGIG (reference sequence). Trimming left V 2 bases short and J 0 bases short, with 13 bases between. CDR3 length: 16 residues.

This clonotype was detected many times. The chain employs TRBV2 and TRBJ2-7, with D unclear. The CDR3 contains 13 residues. Germline V gene sequence: CDR1 SNHLY, CDR2 FYNNEI. V lost 1 base and J lost 3, with 7 bases in between. This CDR3 reads CASSEGHRYEQYF. CDR3 DNA: TGTGCCAGCAGTGAAGGACACCGCTACGAGCAGTACTTC.

This clonotype was detected many times. The chain recombines TRBV5-1 with TRBJ1-4, with 10 bases matching TRBD1. The V segment lost 4 bases and the J segment 7 bases; nucleotides outside the gene matches: 16. CDR3 length: 18 residues. CDR1 is SGHRS and CDR2 is YFSETQ in the germline V gene. CDR3 in DNA: TGCGCCAGCAGCCAGAGACAGGGGGCTCCCCCGGCCTTTGAAAAACTGTTTTTT. Amino acids: CASSQRQGAPPAFEKLFF.

The chain recombines TRBV30 with TRBJ2-6; D is uncertain. The germline V gene has CDR1 GTSNPN and CDR2 SVGIG (reference sequence). The CDR3 is made up of 12 amino acids. With 4 bases removed from V and 4 bases from J, the gap between germline ends came to 5 bases. As DNA, the CDR3 is TGTGCCTGGAAACCCGGGGCCAACGTCCTGACTTTC. Its translation: CAWKPGANVLTF.

This rearrangement joins TRBV20-1 to TRBJ2-7; possible D gene TRBD1, 6 bases. This CDR3 contains 15 residues. V shed 4 bases and J shed 2 bases, with 18 bases lying between them. Looked up from germline, CDR1 is DFQATT and CDR2 is SNEGSKA (reference sequence). In DNA form, the CDR3 reads TGCAGTGCTACTAATGGACAGAGAGTTACCTACGAGCAGTACTTC. It codes for CSATNGQRVTYEQYF.

This chain joins TRBV5-4 and TRBJ1-4, with D unclear. The CDR3 loop spans 14 amino acids. From germline, CDR1 is SGHNT and CDR2 YYREEE (reference sequence). V lost 2 bases to trimming and J lost 8 bases, with 13 bases between them. CDR3 residues: CASSLKDHSEKLFF. For the CDR3, the DNA is TGTGCCAGCAGCTTAAAGGACCACAGCGAAAAACTGTTTTTT. Combining the CDR3 with reference TRBV5-4 and TRBJ1-4 gives the whole variable domain ETGVTQSPTHLIKTRGQQVTLRCSSQSGHNTVSWYQQALGQGPQFIFQYYREEENGRGNFPPRFSGLQFPNYSSELNVNALELDDSALYLCASSLKDHSEKLFFGSGTQLSVL.

This clonotype was seen many times. V and J are TRBV7-9 and TRBJ2-5, with TRBD1 identical over 7 bases. Germline CDR1 is SEHNR and CDR2 is FQNEAQ (reference sequence). V was clipped by 5 bases and J by 1 base; unmatched bases: 4. The CDR3 contains 14 residues. CDR3 coding DNA: TGTGCCAGCAGCAAACAGGGGCTCCAAGAGACCCAGTACTTC. Its translation is CASSKQGLQETQYF.

The rearrangement joins TRBV28 to TRBJ1-1, with 7 nucleotides matching TRBD1. The V and J ends lost 2 bases and 0 bases, in that order; junction bases with no gene match: 9. The CDR3 has 17 residues. In germline, CDR1 is MDHEN, CDR2 SYDVKM. The CDR3 protein is CASSLDPLGTVNTEAFF. As DNA, the CDR3 is TGTGCCAGCAGTTTAGACCCCCTAGGGACAGTGAACACTGAAGCTTTCTTT. The full variable domain, rest sourced from reference TRBV28 and TRBJ1-1, is DVKVTQSSRYLVKRTGEKVFLECVQDMDHENMFWYRQDPGLGLRLIYFSYDVKMKEKGDIPEGYSVSREKKERFSLILESASTNQTSMYLCASSLDPLGTVNTEAFFGQGTRLTVV.

This clonotype turned up a few times. The CDR3 DNA follows: TGTGCCTGGAGGGGATGGGGGTCGGATGGCTACACCTTC. Protein product: CAWRGWGSDGYTF. The rearrangement joins TRBV30 to TRBJ1-2, with a weak D call TRBD1 (5 bases). The germline gives CDR1 GTSNPN, CDR2 SVGIG (reference sequence). This CDR3 is built from 13 residues. Trimming took off 3 bases at V and 6 bases at J, with 14 bases between the two ends.

The table lists this clonotype with many counts. The chain is built from TRBV12-3 or TRBV12-4 and TRBJ1-4; the D gene is possibly TRBD1 (5 bases). The CDR3 contains 13 residues. V was clipped by 6 bases and J by 8 bases, with 13 bases between them. CDR3 nucleotide sequence: TGTGCCAGCAGCCCCGGACCAGGGGAAAAACTGTTTTTT. Residues: CASSPGPGEKLFF.

The V gene is TRBV5-5, the J gene TRBJ1-6; no definite D call. This CDR3 is built from 15 residues. Germline CDR1 SGHKS, CDR2 YYEKEE (reference sequence). Trimming left V 0 bases short and J 6 bases short, with 10 bases between. The CDR3 here is CASSLGGSGNSPLHF. The CDR3 DNA reads as TGTGCCAGCAGCTTGGGAGGCTCGGGTAATTCACCCCTCCACTTT.

In this sample, this clonotype turned up many times. This CDR3 is CASSYRTGITYEQYF. The CDR3 bases are TGTGCCAGCAGTTACCGCACAGGGATAACCTACGAGCAGTACTTC. The rearrangement joins TRBV6-5 to TRBJ2-7; D possibly corresponds to TRBD1 (6 bases). CDR1 is MNHEY, CDR2 SVGAGI, per germline. The V gene lost 2 bases and the J gene lost 2 bases, with 13 bases spanning the gap. The CDR3 length is 15 residues.

A few counts support this clonotype. Germline is not matched at one junction end, which may reflect a read error. The chain is built from TRBV24-1 and TRBJ1-5, with D possibly matching TRBD1 (5 bases). Per germline, CDR1 KGHDR and CDR2 SFDVKD. This CDR3 is 18 amino acids long. In nucleotides, the CDR3 is TGTGCCACCGTGAGTGGGCAGGGACGAGGTTTGAGCAATCGGCCCCAGCATTTT. This codes for CATVSGQGRGLSNRPQHF.

The sample holds a few counts of this clonotype. V gene TRBV29-1 combines with J gene TRBJ1-3; D not resolved. V lost 6 bases and J lost 4, with 13 bases in between. CDR1 is SQVTM, CDR2 ANQGSEA, per germline. The CDR3 spans 13 residues. Written as DNA, the CDR3 is TGCAGCGTCCGCGACAAGTCCGGAAACACCATATATTTT. It codes for CSVRDKSGNTIYF.

This clonotype occurred a few times. The chain joins TRBV10-2 to TRBJ2-1, with 8 bases that match TRBD2. CDR1 is WSHSY and CDR2 is SAAADI in the germline V gene. V shed 0 bases, J shed 10 bases, and the junction held 8 bases outside the gene matches. The CDR3 covers 15 residues. The CDR3 loop reads CASSESATSVGEQFF. The DNA for the CDR3 is TGCGCCAGCAGTGAGTCCGCGACTAGCGTTGGGGAGCAGTTCTTC.

The chain is built from TRBV30 and TRBJ1-1, with D perhaps TRBD1 (6 bases). CDR1 GTSNPN and CDR2 SVGIG come from the germline V gene (reference sequence). The V end lost 4 bases, the J end lost 1 base, and 10 bases lay between the germline ends. CDR3 length equals 13 residues. The CDR3 region is CAWTGVPNTEAFF. The CDR3 nucleotides are TGTGCCTGGACAGGGGTTCCGAACACTGAAGCTTTCTTT.

This clonotype was counted ten times or more. The chain links TRBV13 to TRBJ2-1; D is uncertain. Germline CDR1 PRHDT, CDR2 FYEKMQ (reference sequence). V was cut by 9 bases and J by 0 bases, with 9 bases left in between. This CDR3 is 13 amino acids long. The CDR3 DNA is TGTGCCAGTGAAAGAGACTCCTACAATGAGCAGTTCTTC. Amino acid sequence: CASERDSYNEQFF.

The rearrangement joins TRBV30 to TRBJ2-3; TRBD2 matches at 7 bases. The CDR3 is made up of 19 amino acids. Per the germline V gene, CDR1 is GTSNPN and CDR2 is SVGIG (reference sequence). Germline trimming cut 3 bases from V and 1 base from J; bases unmatched to any gene: 19. Here the CDR3 reads CAWRGRWGLRLARTDTQYF. The CDR3 DNA sequence: TGTGCCTGGAGGGGTCGATGGGGCTTGCGACTAGCTCGCACAGATACGCAGTATTTT. Combining the CDR3 with reference TRBV30 and TRBJ2-3 gives the whole variable domain SQTIHQWPATLVQPVGSPLSLECTVEGTSNPNLYWYRQAAGRGLQLLFYSVGIGQISSEVPQNLSASRPQDRQFILSSKKLLLSDSGFYLCAWRGRWGLRLARTDTQYFGPGTRLTVL.

The chain links TRBV24-1 to TRBJ2-6; TRBD2 is a possible D gene (5 bases). The germline V gene has CDR1 KGHDR and CDR2 SFDVKD. Trimming stripped 3 bases from V and 4 bases from J, with 12 bases between. This CDR3 comprises 16 residues. The CDR3 here is CATSDPEGSGANVLTF. DNA of the CDR3: TGTGCCACCAGTGATCCTGAGGGATCCGGGGCCAACGTCCTGACTTTC.